Listed below are T cell receptor beta chains from one sample, sequenced in a study of T-cell reconstitution after alpha-beta-depleted transplantation in children. TCRdb itself ran the PCR reads through MiXCR, one entry per CDR3 protein. Of approximately 980,000 distinct CDR3 sequences detected, around 30% appear once; the ten largest clones hold about 28%. Source: PBMCs, mostly from graft donor cells, taken 360 days after TCRalphabeta/CD19-depleted stem cell transplant. These receptors all come from a boy younger than two who had a stem cell transplant for SCID, so the T cells may come from the graft donor. CDR3s include the opening cysteine and the closing phenylalanine or tryptophan. A D gene is named only where the DNA matches it firmly. For some rows the clone size is stated as once, few or many, or as a class when expanded; others skip it.

j_call	clone_size	v_call	d_call	cdr3_nt	cdr3_aa
TRBJ2-3	NA	TRBV28	NA	TGTGCCAGCAGTTTTCTCCGTTGGGATACGCAGTATTTT	CASSFLRWDTQYF
TRBJ2-1	few	TRBV7-9	NA	TGTGCCAGCAGCCCCCCTACCGACTACTACAATGAGCAGTTCTTC	CASSPPTDYYNEQFF
TRBJ1-5	few	TRBV6-1	NA	TGTGCCAGCAGTGATTTCAGTCCTCAGGGAAAAGATCAGCCCCAGCATTTT	CASSDFSPQGKDQPQHF
TRBJ2-3	NA	TRBV15	NA	TGTGCCACCAGCAATTACCGCATCTTTAGCACAGATACGCAGTATTTT	CATSNYRIFSTDTQYF
TRBJ1-1	few	TRBV20-1	TRBD1	TGCAGTGCTGGGACAGGGATTGTAGCTTTCTTT	CSAGTGIVAFF
TRBJ2-3	NA	TRBV6-1	NA	TGTGCCAGCAGCCCCTTACGGGGGTGGGCAGATACGCAGTATTTT	CASSPLRGWADTQYF
TRBJ2-7	few	TRBV12-3/TRBV12-4	NA	TGTGCCAGCAGTTTTCAGGGTTATTCCGAGCAGTACTTC	CASSFQGYSEQYF
TRBJ2-1	few	TRBV4-2	NA	TGTGCCAGCAGCCTGTCTAGCGTTCAGAGCTCCTACAATGAGCAGTTCTTC	CASSLSSVQSSYNEQFF
TRBJ2-5	NA	TRBV10-3	TRBD2	TGTGCCACCTGGGGGGGAGAGACCCAGTACTTC	CATWGGETQYF
TRBJ2-1	few	TRBV10-2	TRBD2	TGCGCCAGCAGTGAGTGGAGCCCCGGGACTAGCGGGGGGAATGAGCAGTTCTTC	CASSEWSPGTSGGNEQFF
TRBJ2-7	NA	TRBV12-3/TRBV12-4	NA	TGTGCCAGCAGTTTTTTGGGGGCCGCGGTGAACGAGCAGTACTTC	CASSFLGAAVNEQYF
TRBJ1-5	NA	TRBV28	NA	TGTGCCAGCCGACTGACAGGCGATCAGCCCCAGCATTTT	CASRLTGDQPQHF
TRBJ2-3	NA	TRBV20-1	NA	TGCAGTCCAGGGAGCACAGATACGCAGTATTTT	CSPGSTDTQYF
TRBJ1-5	NA	TRBV18	NA	TGTGCCAGCTCACCCATGCCGGGGGTGGGCAATCAGCCCCAGCATTTT	CASSPMPGVGNQPQHF
TRBJ2-1	NA	TRBV6-1	NA	TGTGCCAGCAGCCGGCTTGGCTACAATGAGCAGTTCTTC	CASSRLGYNEQFF
TRBJ2-5	few	TRBV5-1	NA	TGCGCCAGCAGCTTGGGGAAAGGGGAGTACTTC	CASSLGKGEYF
TRBJ2-5	NA	TRBV5-1	NA	TGCGCCAGCAGCCAACTAGTGGCAGAGACCCAGTACTTC	CASSQLVAETQYF
TRBJ2-7	few	TRBV6-2/TRBV6-3	TRBD2	TGTGCCAGCAGTTACTCCGTACTAGCGGGGGTGTCCTACGAGCAGTACTTC	CASSYSVLAGVSYEQYF
TRBJ2-7	NA	TRBV7-9	TRBD1	TGTGCCAGCAGCCCCCGGACAGGGGGGAACCTCGAGCAGTACTTC	CASSPRTGGNLEQYF
TRBJ2-1	NA	TRBV20-1	NA	TGCAGTGCTCCTTCGGGCCCCCATGAGCAGTTCTTC	CSAPSGPHEQFF
TRBJ1-5	few	TRBV19	TRBD1	TGTGCCAGTAGTGTAGGACAGGCTCCTAATCAGCCCCAGCATTTT	CASSVGQAPNQPQHF
TRBJ1-2	NA	TRBV27	NA	TGTGCCAGCGGCCCGAGAGGGGGCTATGGCTACACCTTC	CASGPRGGYGYTF
TRBJ2-7	few	TRBV2	NA	TGTGCCAGCGTAGGGGGAGGGTACGAGCAGTACTTC	CASVGGGYEQYF
TRBJ2-2	NA	TRBV4-1	NA	TGCGCCAGCAGCCAAGATTACGGACAAGGCCTCGTGAACACCGGGGAGCTGTTTTTT	CASSQDYGQGLVNTGELFF
TRBJ2-1	few	TRBV12-5	NA	TGTGCTAGTTCGGGGAACACTCACAATGAGCAGTTCTTC	CASSGNTHNEQFF
TRBJ1-1	few	TRBV20-1	NA	TGCAGTGAGGCCGCGAACACTGAAGCTTTCTTT	CSEAANTEAFF